Reported below is one TCR beta chain. This sample stems from a study of blood T cell repertoires in COVID-19. TCRdb's table, derived via immunoSEQ multiplex PCR, lists solely in-frame clones and lacks some. The profile covers about 230,000 clones, with 88% appearing a single time and less than 3.5% taken by the ten largest. The CDR3 consists of 14 residues. Per the germline V gene, CDR1 is LGHDT and CDR2 is YNNKEL (reference sequence). The trim removed 4 bases at V and 7 bases at J, leaving 3 bases unmatched. The chain links TRBV3-1 (or the pseudogene TRBV3-2) to TRBJ2-7; the match to TRBD2 covers 14 bases. The clonotype originates from an older woman with acute or convalescent COVID-19. The sequenced material came from peripheral blood. The CDR3 sequence: CASSLRLAGGEQYF. CDR3 nucleotides: TGTGCCAGCAGCCTGAGACTAGCGGGGGGGGAGCAGTACTTC.